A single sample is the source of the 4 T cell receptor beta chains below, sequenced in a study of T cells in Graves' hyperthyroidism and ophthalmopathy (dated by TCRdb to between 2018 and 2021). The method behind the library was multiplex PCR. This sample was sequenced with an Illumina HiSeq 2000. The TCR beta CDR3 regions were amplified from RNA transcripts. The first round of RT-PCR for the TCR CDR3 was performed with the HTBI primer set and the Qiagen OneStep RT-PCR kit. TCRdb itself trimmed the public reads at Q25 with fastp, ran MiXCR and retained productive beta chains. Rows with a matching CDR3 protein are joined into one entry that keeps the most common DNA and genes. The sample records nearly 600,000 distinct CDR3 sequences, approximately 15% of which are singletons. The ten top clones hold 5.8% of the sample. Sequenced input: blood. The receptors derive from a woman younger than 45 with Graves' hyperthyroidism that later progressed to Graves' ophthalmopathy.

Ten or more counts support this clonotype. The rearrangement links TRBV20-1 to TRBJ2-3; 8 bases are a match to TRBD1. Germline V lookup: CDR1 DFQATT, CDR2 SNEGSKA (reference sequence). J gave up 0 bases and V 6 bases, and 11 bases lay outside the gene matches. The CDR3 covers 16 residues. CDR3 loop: CSAPDRATTSTDTQYF. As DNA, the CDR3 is TGCAGTGCCCCGGACAGGGCTACTACTAGCACAGATACGCAGTATTTT.

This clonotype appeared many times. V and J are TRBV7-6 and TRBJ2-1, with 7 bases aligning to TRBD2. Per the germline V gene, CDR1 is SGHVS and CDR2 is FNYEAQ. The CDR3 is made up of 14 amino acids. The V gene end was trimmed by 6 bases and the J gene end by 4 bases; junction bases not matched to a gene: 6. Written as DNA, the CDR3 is TGTGCCAGCAGAGACAGCGGGGTTTACAATGAGCAGTTCTTC. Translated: CASRDSGVYNEQFF. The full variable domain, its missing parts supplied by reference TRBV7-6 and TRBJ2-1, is GAGVSQSPRYKVTKRGQDVALRCDPISGHVSLYWYRQALGQGPEFLTYFNYEAQQDKSGLPNDRFSAERPEGSISTLTIQRTEQRDSAMYRCASRDSGVYNEQFFGPGTRLTVL.

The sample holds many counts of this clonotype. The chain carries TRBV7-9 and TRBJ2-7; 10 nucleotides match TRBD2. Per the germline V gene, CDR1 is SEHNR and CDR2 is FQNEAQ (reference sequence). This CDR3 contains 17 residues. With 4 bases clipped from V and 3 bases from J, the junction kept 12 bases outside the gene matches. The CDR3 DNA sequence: TGTGCCAGCAGCTCAACTGACACTAGCGGGACGATCTACGAGCAGTACTTC. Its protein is CASSSTDTSGTIYEQYF.

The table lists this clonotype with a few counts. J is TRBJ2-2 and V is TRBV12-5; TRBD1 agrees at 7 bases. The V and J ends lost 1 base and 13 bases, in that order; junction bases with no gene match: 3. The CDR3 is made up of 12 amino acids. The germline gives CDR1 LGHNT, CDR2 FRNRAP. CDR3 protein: CASGLGDSRLFF. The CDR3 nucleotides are TGTGCTAGTGGTTTGGGGGACAGTCGGCTGTTTTTT.